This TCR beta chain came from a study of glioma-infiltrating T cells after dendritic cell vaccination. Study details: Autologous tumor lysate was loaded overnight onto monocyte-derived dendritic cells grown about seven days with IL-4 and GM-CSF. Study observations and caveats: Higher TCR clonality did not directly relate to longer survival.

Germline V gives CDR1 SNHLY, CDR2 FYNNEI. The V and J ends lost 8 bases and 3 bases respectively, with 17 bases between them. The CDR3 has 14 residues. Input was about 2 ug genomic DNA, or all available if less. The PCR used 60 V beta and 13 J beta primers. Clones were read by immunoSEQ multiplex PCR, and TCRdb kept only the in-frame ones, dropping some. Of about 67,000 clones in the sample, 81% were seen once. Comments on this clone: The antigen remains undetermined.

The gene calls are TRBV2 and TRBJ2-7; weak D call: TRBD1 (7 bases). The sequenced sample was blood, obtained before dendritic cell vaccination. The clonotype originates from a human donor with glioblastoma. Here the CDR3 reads CASGRGVLYYEQYF. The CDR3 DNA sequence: TGTGCCAGCGGCAGGGGGGTATTATACTACGAGCAGTACTTC.